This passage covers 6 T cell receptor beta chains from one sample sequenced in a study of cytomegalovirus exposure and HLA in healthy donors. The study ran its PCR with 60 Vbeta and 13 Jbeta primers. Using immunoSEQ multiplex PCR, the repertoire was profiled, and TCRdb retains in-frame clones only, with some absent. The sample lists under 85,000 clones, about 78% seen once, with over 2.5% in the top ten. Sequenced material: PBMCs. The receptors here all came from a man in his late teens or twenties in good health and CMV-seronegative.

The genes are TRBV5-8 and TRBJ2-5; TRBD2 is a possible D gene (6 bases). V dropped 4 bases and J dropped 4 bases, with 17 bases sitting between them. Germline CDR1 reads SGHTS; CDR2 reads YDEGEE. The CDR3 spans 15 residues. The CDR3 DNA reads TGTGCCAGCAGCCTAGGTACTAGCTTAGGAGAGACCCAGTACTTC. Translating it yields CASSLGTSLGETQYF.

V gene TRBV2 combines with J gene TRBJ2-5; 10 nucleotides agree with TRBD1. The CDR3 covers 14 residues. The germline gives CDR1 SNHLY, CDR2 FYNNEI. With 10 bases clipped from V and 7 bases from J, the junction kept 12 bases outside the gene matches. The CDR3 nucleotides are TGTGCCACCAAATGGGACAGGGGCGAGGCGACCCAGTACTTC. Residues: CATKWDRGEATQYF.

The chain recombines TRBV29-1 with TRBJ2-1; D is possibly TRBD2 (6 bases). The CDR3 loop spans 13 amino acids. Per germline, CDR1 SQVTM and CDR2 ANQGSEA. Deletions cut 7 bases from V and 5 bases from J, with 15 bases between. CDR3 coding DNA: TGCAGCGCTGGAGGGGTTTACAACAATGAGCAGTTCTTC. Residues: CSAGGVYNNEQFF.

The CDR3 bases are TGTGCCAGCATTCCAGCGGGGGCCCAAGAGACCCAGTACTTC. Translating it yields CASIPAGAQETQYF. J is TRBJ2-5 and V is TRBV6-1; 8 bases align to TRBD2. This CDR3 is 14 amino acids long. The V gene end was trimmed by 7 bases and the J gene end by 1 base; junction bases not matched to a gene: 5. Germline CDR1 and CDR2: MNHNS and SASEGT.

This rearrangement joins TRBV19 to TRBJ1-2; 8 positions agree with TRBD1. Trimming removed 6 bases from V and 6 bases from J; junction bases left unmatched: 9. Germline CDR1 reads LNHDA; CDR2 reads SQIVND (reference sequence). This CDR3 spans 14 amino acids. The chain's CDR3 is CASSRLDRGHGYTF. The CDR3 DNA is TGTGCCAGTAGCCGACTCGACAGGGGCCATGGCTACACCTTC.

The CDR3 reads CASSIGQLSGNTIYF. For the CDR3, the DNA is TGTGCCAGTAGTATTGGACAGCTCTCTGGAAACACCATATATTTT. The V gene is TRBV19, the J gene TRBJ1-3; perhaps TRBD1 as D (6 bases). Trimming removed 3 bases from V and 0 bases from J, with 9 bases in between. Germline CDR1 is LNHDA and CDR2 is SQIVND (reference sequence). The length of the CDR3 is 15 residues.